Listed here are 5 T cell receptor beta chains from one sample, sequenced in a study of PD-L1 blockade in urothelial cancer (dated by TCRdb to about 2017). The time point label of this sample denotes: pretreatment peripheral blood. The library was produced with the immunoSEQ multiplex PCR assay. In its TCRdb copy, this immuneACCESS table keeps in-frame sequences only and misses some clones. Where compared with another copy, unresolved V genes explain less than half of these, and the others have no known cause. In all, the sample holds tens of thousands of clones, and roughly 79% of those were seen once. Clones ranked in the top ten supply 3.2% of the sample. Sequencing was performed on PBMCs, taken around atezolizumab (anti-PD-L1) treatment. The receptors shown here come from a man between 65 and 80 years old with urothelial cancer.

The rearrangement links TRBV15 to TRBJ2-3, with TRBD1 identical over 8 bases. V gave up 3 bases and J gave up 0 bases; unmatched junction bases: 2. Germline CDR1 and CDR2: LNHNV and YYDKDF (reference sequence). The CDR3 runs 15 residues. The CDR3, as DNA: TGTGCCACCAGCAGGAGGACAGGGAGCACAGATACGCAGTATTTT. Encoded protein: CATSRRTGSTDTQYF.

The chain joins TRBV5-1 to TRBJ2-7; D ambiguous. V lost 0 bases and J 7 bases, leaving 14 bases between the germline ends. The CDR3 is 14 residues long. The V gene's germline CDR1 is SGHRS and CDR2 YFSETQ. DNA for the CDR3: TGCGCCAGCAGCTTGGGTTCGGTGGGCCTGGAGCAGTACTTC. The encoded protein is CASSLGSVGLEQYF.

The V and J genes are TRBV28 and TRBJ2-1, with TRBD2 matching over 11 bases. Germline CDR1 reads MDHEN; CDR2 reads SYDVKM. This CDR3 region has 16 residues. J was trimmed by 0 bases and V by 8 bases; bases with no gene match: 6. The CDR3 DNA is TGTGCCAGCCTGGGACTAGCGGCGAGCTCCTACAATGAGCAGTTCTTC. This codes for CASLGLAASSYNEQFF.

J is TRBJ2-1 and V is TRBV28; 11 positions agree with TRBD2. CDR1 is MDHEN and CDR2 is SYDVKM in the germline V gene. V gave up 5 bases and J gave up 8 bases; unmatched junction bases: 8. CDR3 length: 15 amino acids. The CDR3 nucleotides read TGTGCCAGCAGTGAACTTAGCGGGAGGGGGGATGAGCAGTTCTTC. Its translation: CASSELSGRGDEQFF.

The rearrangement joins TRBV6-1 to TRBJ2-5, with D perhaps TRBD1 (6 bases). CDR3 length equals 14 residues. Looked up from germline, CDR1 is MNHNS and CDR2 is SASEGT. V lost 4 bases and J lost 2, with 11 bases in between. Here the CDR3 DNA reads TGTGCCAGCAGTGTTTCAGGGGCGCAAGAGACCCAGTACTTC. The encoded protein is CASSVSGAQETQYF.